This T cell receptor beta chain was documented in a study of T cells in Graves' hyperthyroidism and ophthalmopathy. CDR1 is SGHDT, CDR2 YYEEEE, per germline. This CDR3 spans 15 amino acids. Trimming left V 3 bases short and J 3 bases short, with 16 bases between. This clonotype was detected ten times or more. Antigen: not known. Regions amplified from RNA transcripts were the TCR beta CDR3 regions. The TCR CDR3 first-round RT-PCR relied on the HTBI primer set. TCRdb ran MiXCR on the multiplex PCR reads and lists one entry per CDR3 protein. The sample has about 360,000 distinct CDR3 sequences; about 13% are singletons. Regarding the study as a whole: In the analysis, a 13 V-J model separated ophthalmopathy from stable hyperthyroidism. Model output signaled ophthalmopathy a median approximately 6 months ahead of onset.

In making diagnoses, clinical symptoms, serum thyroxine and TRAb, thyroid ultrasound and orbital computed tomography were all used. Sequenced material: blood. The clonotype comes from a woman aged 18-29 years with Graves' hyperthyroidism. This chain connects TRBV5-6 to TRBJ2-7, with a weak D call TRBD1 (8 bases). The CDR3: CASSYNTGGGYEQYF. DNA of the CDR3: TGTGCCAGCAGCTACAATACAGGGGGGGGCTACGAGCAGTACTTC.